The clone carrying this TCR beta chain has more than one count but fewer than ten. What it binds is not known. This entry belongs to a study of response to subunit inactivated influenza vaccine. Overall study results and limits: There was a suggestion from the authors that each seasonal influenza vaccination recruits few new T cells.

MiXCR, applied by TCRdb to the RT-PCR reads, yields one record per CDR3 protein. The sample contains approximately 500,000 distinct CDR3 sequences, over 10% of which appear only once. Germline CDR1 SGHRS, CDR2 YFSETQ. The V end was cut by 0 bases, the J end by 0 bases, with 7 bases between. This CDR3 comprises 15 residues. Sequences were derived from PBMCs from blood, sampled roughly 45 days after vaccination. This chain joins TRBV5-1 and TRBJ1-5; no definite D call. This receptor was identified in a man between 50 and 59 years old who received an inactivated influenza vaccine. CDR3 DNA: TGCGCCAGCAGCTTGGCTGGGGATAGCAATCAGCCCCAGCATTTT. Translated, it gives CASSLAGDSNQPQHF.